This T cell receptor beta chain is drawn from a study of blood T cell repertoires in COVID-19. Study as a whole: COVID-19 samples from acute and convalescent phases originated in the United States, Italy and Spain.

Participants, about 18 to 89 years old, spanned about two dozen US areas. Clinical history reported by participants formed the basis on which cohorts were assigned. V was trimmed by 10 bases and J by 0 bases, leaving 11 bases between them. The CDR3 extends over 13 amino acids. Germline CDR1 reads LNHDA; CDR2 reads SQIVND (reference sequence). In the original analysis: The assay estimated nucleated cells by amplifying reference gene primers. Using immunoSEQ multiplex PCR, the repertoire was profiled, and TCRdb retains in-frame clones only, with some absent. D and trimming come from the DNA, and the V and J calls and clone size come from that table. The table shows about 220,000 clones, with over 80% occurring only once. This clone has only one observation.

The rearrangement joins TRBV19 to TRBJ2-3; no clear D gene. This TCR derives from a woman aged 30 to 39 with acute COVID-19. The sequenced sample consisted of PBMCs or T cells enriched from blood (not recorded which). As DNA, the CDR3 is TGTGCCACCCAAGAGGCTAGCACAGATACGCAGTATTTT. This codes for CATQEASTDTQYF. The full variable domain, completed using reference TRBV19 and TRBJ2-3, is DGGITQSPKYLFRKEGQNVTLSCEQNLNHDAMYWYRQDPGQGLRLIYYSQIVNDFQKGDIAEGYSVSREKKESFPLTVTSAQKNPTAFYLCATQEASTDTQYFGPGTRLTVL.